This T cell receptor beta chain was recovered during a study of blood T cells in healthy people across ages. The overall study: There was about one barcoded beta molecule captured by template switching per two T cells. Broader study findings: It was not known whether donors were CMV positive (a possible confounder of expanded clonotype changes).

The V and J ends lost 7 bases and 13 bases respectively, with 16 bases between them. This CDR3 is built from 10 residues. The V gene's germline CDR1 is DFQATT and CDR2 SNEGSKA (reference sequence). Samples each had at least 5 micrograms of total RNA extracted. The authors ran a second PCR of roughly 6 to 12 cycles using a sample-barcoded 5' primer and a J-beta primer mix. Each CDR3 protein is one row after TCRdb ran MiXCR on the 5' RACE reads. The table lists about 780,000 distinct CDR3 sequences, approximately 59% of them singletons, with about a quarter in the top ten. In the case of this clonotype: Its antigen is not identified.

The source of this sequence is a man aged 25-40 years in good health. V and J are TRBV20-1 and TRBJ2-5; no definite D call. Sequenced material: blood. The CDR3 sequence: CSVDDWAPYF. The CDR3 nucleotides are TGCAGTGTCGACGATTGGGCCCCGTACTTC.